Following are 25 T cell receptor beta chains from one sample sequenced in a study of CD8 T cells in Susac syndrome. A quantity of roughly 0.5 to 1 ug RNA underwent reverse transcription using random hexamers. TCRdb reanalysed the immunoSEQ multiplex PCR reads using MiXCR and keeps one entry per CDR3 protein. The sample has 65,000 to 100,000 distinct CDR3 sequences, 90% to 97% seen once; the top ten hold more than 0.35%. Sequencing was performed on CD8+ T cells from PBMCs. The receptors were sampled from a human donor with Susac syndrome.

The J gene is TRBJ1-2, the V gene TRBV20-1, with no clear D. In germline, CDR1 is DFQATT, CDR2 SNEGSKA (reference sequence). The CDR3 runs 15 residues. Trimming took off 6 bases at V and 2 bases at J, with 19 bases between the two ends. The CDR3 bases are TGCAGTGCCAGATCCTGGGCCCTTTCGAACTATGGCTACACCTTC. Protein: CSARSWALSNYGYTF.

V is TRBV9 and J is TRBJ2-1; 7 nucleotides match TRBD2. Looked up from germline, CDR1 is SGDLS and CDR2 is YYNGEE. CDR3 length: 15 residues. V dropped 4 bases and J dropped 6; count of bases not matched to a gene: 10. The CDR3: CASSPSGNVGNEQFF. CDR3 in DNA: TGTGCCAGCAGCCCCAGCGGGAACGTCGGCAATGAGCAGTTCTTC. Full variable domain (missing parts from reference TRBV9 and TRBJ2-1): DSGVTQTPKHLITATGQRVTLRCSPRSGDLSVYWYQQSLDQGLQFLIQYYNGEERAKGNILERFSAQQFPDLHSELNLSSLELGDSALYFCASSPSGNVGNEQFFGPGTRLTVL.

The chain joins TRBV5-1 to TRBJ1-1; no definite D call. This CDR3 region has 12 residues. Trimming removed 4 bases from V and 6 bases from J, with 10 bases in between. Per the germline V gene, CDR1 is SGHRS and CDR2 is YFSETQ. CDR3 sequence (DNA): TGCGCCAGCAGCGCATTTGGACCTGAAGCTTTCTTT. Translation gives CASSAFGPEAFF.

The table lists this clonotype with a count of one. The chain couples TRBV20-1 to TRBJ2-7, with D maybe TRBD1 (6 bases). Germline assignment: CDR1 DFQATT and CDR2 SNEGSKA (reference sequence). V was shortened by 6 bases and J by 3 bases, with 15 bases between the two germline ends. The CDR3 totals 13 residues. The CDR3 sequence: CSAGQLYSYEQYF. CDR3 in DNA: TGCAGTGCCGGACAGCTCTACAGCTACGAGCAGTACTTC.

The chain links TRBV6-5 to TRBJ2-7; D is perhaps TRBD1 (6 bases). Germline values: CDR1 MNHEY, CDR2 SVGAGI. The CDR3 spans 15 residues. V lost 5 bases and J 3 bases, leaving 17 bases between the germline ends. The CDR3 DNA follows: TGTGCCAGCAGTAGGTCCAGAACAGGGCGCTACGAGCAGTACGTC. This translates into CASSRSRTGRYEQYV.

The chain combines TRBV9 with TRBJ2-1, with no clear D. The germline CDR1 and CDR2 sequences are SGDLS and YYNGEE. The V gene lost 3 bases and the J gene lost 9 bases, with 7 bases spanning the gap. CDR3 length: 11 residues. The CDR3 loop is CASSENGEQFF. CDR3 nucleotides: TGTGCCAGCAGCGAGAACGGTGAGCAGTTCTTC. Full variable domain (outside the CDR3, taken from reference TRBV9 and TRBJ2-1): DSGVTQTPKHLITATGQRVTLRCSPRSGDLSVYWYQQSLDQGLQFLIQYYNGEERAKGNILERFSAQQFPDLHSELNLSSLELGDSALYFCASSENGEQFFGPGTRLTVL.

This clonotype has just one count. The rearrangement links TRBV29-1 to TRBJ2-1; tentative D call: TRBD1 (7 bases). With 1 base removed from V and 6 bases from J, the gap between germline ends came to 13 bases. In germline, CDR1 is SQVTM, CDR2 ANQGSEA. The CDR3 length is 14 residues. The CDR3 coding sequence is TGCAGCGTTGAAGGCAGGGGGGATGTCAATGAGCAGTTCTTC. It is translated as CSVEGRGDVNEQFF.

The V and J genes are TRBV7-9 and TRBJ2-5; TRBD1 matches at 10 bases. V lost 7 bases to trimming and J lost 6 bases; unmatched junction nucleotides: 8. Germline CDR1 reads SEHNR; CDR2 reads FQNEAQ (reference sequence). The CDR3 totals 14 residues. The CDR3 nucleotides are TGTGCCAGCAACCCGACAGGGGGCTTGAAGACCCAGTACTTC. Translating it yields CASNPTGGLKTQYF.

DNA for the CDR3: TGTGCCAGCACCCCGGGGGGGAATGAGCAGTTCTTC. Translating it yields CASTPGGNEQFF. The chain carries TRBV11-1 and TRBJ2-1, with 8 bases matching TRBD2. The CDR3 contains 12 residues. In germline, CDR1 is SGHAT, CDR2 FQDESV (reference sequence). The trim removed 7 bases at V and 7 bases at J, leaving 3 bases unmatched.

This chain joins TRBV29-1 and TRBJ1-2; D is unclear. In germline, CDR1 is SQVTM, CDR2 ANQGSEA. V was clipped by 1 base and J by 8 bases, with 8 bases between them. This CDR3 is built from 11 residues. This chain's CDR3 is CSVEVRSGYTF. CDR3 nucleotide sequence: TGCAGCGTTGAAGTGAGATCGGGCTACACCTTC.

The chain employs TRBV5-1 and TRBJ1-5; possible D gene TRBD1, 5 bases. Germline loops: CDR1 SGHRS, CDR2 YFSETQ. This CDR3 comprises 15 residues. V lost 0 bases and J lost 3, with 10 bases in between. This chain's CDR3 is CASSLGGDDNQPQHF. The CDR3 DNA reads as TGCGCCAGCAGCTTGGGGGGCGATGACAATCAGCCCCAGCATTTT.

The chain employs TRBV9 and TRBJ2-1, with 10 bases that match TRBD1. The V segment lost 3 bases and the J segment 0 bases; nucleotides outside the gene matches: 0. The CDR3 has 15 amino acids. Germline loops: CDR1 SGDLS, CDR2 YYNGEE. The CDR3 spells CASSGTGGSYNEQFF. The CDR3 DNA reads as TGTGCCAGCAGCGGGACAGGGGGCTCCTACAATGAGCAGTTCTTC.

This clonotype occurred once. The V and J genes are TRBV14 and TRBJ2-3, with 11 bases that match TRBD2. V dropped 5 bases and J dropped 4; count of bases not matched to a gene: 8. The CDR3 is 16 amino acids. The germline V gene has CDR1 SGHDN and CDR2 FVKESK. CDR3 sequence (DNA): TGTGCCAGCAGCGCGGCTAGCGGGGGGATGGCAGATACGCAGTATTTT. Translated: CASSAASGGMADTQYF.

J is TRBJ2-4 and V is TRBV7-9; 9 bases are a match to TRBD1. Losses at the gene ends were 2 bases for V and 8 bases for J; bases not matched to a gene: 10. Germline V gene sequence: CDR1 SEHNR, CDR2 FQNEAQ (reference sequence). The CDR3 sequence is 16 residues long. CDR3 loop: CASSLSKDRGRDIQYF. In DNA, the CDR3 is TGTGCCAGCAGCTTATCAAAGGACAGGGGACGAGACATTCAGTACTTC.

The chain couples TRBV5-6 to TRBJ2-6; D gene unclear. The V end lost 6 bases, the J end lost 4 bases, and 23 bases lay between the germline ends. Germline CDR1 and CDR2: SGHDT and YYEEEE. This CDR3 has 18 amino acids. CDR3 bases: TGTGCCAGCATCCTATCTCGATTCTCTCTCTCAGGGGCCAACGTCCTGACTTTC. Amino acids: CASILSRFSLSGANVLTF. Using reference TRBV5-6 and TRBJ2-6 for the parts outside the CDR3, the full variable domain is DAGVTQSPTHLIKTRGQQVTLRCSPKSGHDTVSWYQQALGQGPQFIFQYYEEEERQRGNFPDRFSGHQFPNYSSELNVNALLLGDSALYLCASILSRFSLSGANVLTFGAGSRLTVL.

The V call is TRBV29-1, the J call TRBJ2-1, with D unclear. There are 15 residues in the CDR3. V was pared by 4 bases and J by 12 bases, with 25 bases between. The germline gives CDR1 SQVTM, CDR2 ANQGSEA. The CDR3 DNA follows: TGCAGCGTTGTAACGGATTTCACGGCCGGAATCGGGCAGTTCTTC. Translating gives CSVVTDFTAGIGQFF.

This chain uses TRBV27 with TRBJ1-1, with D uncertain. The CDR3 spans 13 residues. V lost 3 bases and J 1 base, leaving 6 bases between the germline ends. Germline-derived CDR1 and CDR2 are MNHEY and SMNVEV (reference sequence). CDR3 sequence reads: CASSFYRNTEAFF. The CDR3 DNA sequence: TGTGCCAGCAGTTTTTACAGGAACACTGAAGCTTTCTTT.

This chain uses TRBV29-1 with TRBJ2-3, with D possibly matching TRBD2 (6 bases). V shed 5 bases and J shed 0 bases, with 12 bases lying between them. The CDR3 sequence is 14 residues long. The germline gives CDR1 SQVTM, CDR2 ANQGSEA. In nucleotides, the CDR3 is TGCAGCGTTTCACTAGCAATCAGCACAGATACGCAGTATTTT. Its translation is CSVSLAISTDTQYF.

V gene TRBV5-1 combines with J gene TRBJ2-7; D not resolved. The CDR3 is 14 residues long. Trimming left V 6 bases short and J 6 bases short, with 19 bases between. The V gene's germline CDR1 is SGHRS and CDR2 YFSETQ. The CDR3 DNA is TGCGCCAGCACCCAGACCCCGGACGGAACCGAGCAGTACTTC. Its protein product is CASTQTPDGTEQYF. The entire variable domain, with the rest obtained from reference TRBV5-1 and TRBJ2-7, is as follows: KAGVTQTPRYLIKTRGQQVTLSCSPISGHRSVSWYQQTPGQGLQFLFEYFSETQRNKGNFPGRFSGRQFSNSRSEMNVSTLELGDSALYLCASTQTPDGTEQYFGPGTRLTVT.

J is TRBJ2-4 and V is TRBV28; the D gene is possibly TRBD1 (6 bases). The CDR3 consists of 12 residues. Trimming stripped 5 bases from V and 8 bases from J, with 10 bases between. Germline values: CDR1 MDHEN, CDR2 SYDVKM. The CDR3 loop is CASSPTGDIQYF. DNA of the CDR3: TGTGCCAGCAGTCCGACAGGCGACATTCAGTACTTC. The whole variable domain, filled in from reference TRBV28 and TRBJ2-4, reads DVKVTQSSRYLVKRTGEKVFLECVQDMDHENMFWYRQDPGLGLRLIYFSYDVKMKEKGDIPEGYSVSREKKERFSLILESASTNQTSMYLCASSPTGDIQYFGAGTRLSVL.

V and J are TRBV19 and TRBJ1-2; no definite D call. The V end was cut by 6 bases, the J end by 4 bases, with 18 bases between. There are 15 residues in the CDR3. Germline V gives CDR1 LNHDA, CDR2 SQIVND (reference sequence). The CDR3 loop is CASSPSGGSGYGYTF. The DNA of the CDR3 is TGTGCCAGTAGCCCAAGTGGCGGGAGCGGCTATGGCTACACCTTC. Based on the CDR3 plus reference TRBV19 and TRBJ1-2, the full variable domain is DGGITQSPKYLFRKEGQNVTLSCEQNLNHDAMYWYRQDPGQGLRLIYYSQIVNDFQKGDIAEGYSVSREKKESFPLTVTSAQKNPTAFYLCASSPSGGSGYGYTFGSGTRLTVV.

The chain uses TRBV5-6 and TRBJ2-7; D not certain. Trimming cost V 1 base and J 6 bases, with 11 bases left between them. Germline CDR1 is SGHDT and CDR2 is YYEEEE. This CDR3 region has 13 residues. The CDR3 DNA reads as TGTGCCAGCAGCTTGCGGCCCTTGACCGAGCAGTACGTC. This gives the protein CASSLRPLTEQYV.

The rearrangement joins TRBV20-1 to TRBJ2-1, with D perhaps being TRBD1 or TRBD2 (5 bases each). The CDR3 is 15 residues long. Germline V gene data show CDR1 as DFQATT and CDR2 as SNEGSKA (reference sequence). Deletions cut 6 bases from V and 0 bases from J, with 15 bases between. CDR3 bases: TGCAGTGCCCCCCGGGGCGATAGCTCCTACAATGAGCAGTTCTTC. This translates into CSAPRGDSSYNEQFF.

The chain recombines TRBV20-1 with TRBJ1-2, with TRBD1 matching over 7 bases. The CDR3 is made up of 17 amino acids. J was trimmed by 5 bases and V by 0 bases; bases with no gene match: 15. CDR1 is DFQATT and CDR2 is SNEGSKA in the germline V gene (reference sequence). CDR3 coding DNA: TGCAGTGCTAGAGACAGAGGGACAGAACATCGAGGGTATGGCTACACCTTC. Its protein is CSARDRGTEHRGYGYTF.

This clonotype appeared a single time. The CDR3 bases are TGTGCCAGCAGCTTAGCCGAGGCGGGGGAGCAGTACTTC. Its translation: CASSLAEAGEQYF. The rearrangement joins TRBV7-6 to TRBJ2-7; TRBD2 is a possible D gene (6 bases). The CDR3 is made up of 13 amino acids. In germline, CDR1 is SGHVS, CDR2 FNYEAQ. V was clipped by 0 bases and J by 7 bases, with 10 bases between them.